This is a list of T cell receptor beta chains from one sample in a study of T-cell memory formation after mild COVID-19. TCRdb fed the 5' RACE reads into MiXCR, producing one record per CDR3 protein. The sample contains 300,000 to 400,000 distinct CDR3 sequences, around 13% of which appear only once. Source material: PBMCs or a T cell subset sorted from them (not recorded which). These receptors all stem from a man aged 18 to 30 who had mild COVID-19 (a few samples of this study predate the infection). Cell type and time point are not known. Both conserved end residues are part of each CDR3. The D gene is left open where the match is weak. Clone size, where shown, is once, few, many, or a class for clones that have expanded.

>TRBV5-5|TRBJ2-1|few|-
CASSSRTDSTYNEQFF
TGTGCCAGCAGCTCCCGGACAGACAGTACCTACAATGAGCAGTTCTTC
>TRBV7-3|TRBJ1-1|-|TRBD1
CASSQETGRVTEAFF
TGTGCCAGCAGCCAGGAGACAGGGAGGGTCACTGAAGCTTTCTTT
>TRBV7-3|TRBJ2-5|many|TRBD2
CASSLAGVDQETQYF
TGTGCCAGCAGCCTAGCGGGGGTGGACCAAGAGACCCAGTACTTC
>TRBV28|TRBJ1-6|-|-
CASSQLNGDSPLHF
TGTGCCAGCAGCCAGTTGAACGGCGATTCACCCCTCCACTTT
>TRBV20-1|TRBJ1-5|-|TRBD1
CSAQGQGTNQPQHF
TGCAGTGCTCAAGGACAGGGCACCAATCAGCCCCAGCATTTT
>TRBV19|TRBJ2-2|few|-
CASSMFGELFF
TGTGCCAGTAGTATGTTCGGGGAGCTGTTTTTT
>TRBV6-2/TRBV6-3|TRBJ2-5|few|-
CASSVQGQETQYF
TGTGCCAGCAGTGTTCAGGGGCAGGAGACCCAGTACTTC
>TRBV5-1|TRBJ2-3|-|-
CASSLAIDFGNTQYF
TGCGCCAGCAGCTTAGCCATCGACTTCGGGAATACGCAGTATTTT
>TRBV10-3|TRBJ2-1|-|-
CAISERTAGDNEQFF
TGTGCCATCAGTGAGAGGACAGCCGGAGACAATGAGCAGTTCTTC
>TRBV5-1|TRBJ2-3|few|-
CASSLASDFTDTQYF
TGCGCCAGCAGCTTGGCCTCGGACTTCACAGATACGCAGTATTTT
>TRBV19|TRBJ2-1|few|-
CASSNLVGSYNEQFF
TGTGCCAGTAGTAACCTTGTGGGGTCCTACAATGAGCAGTTCTTC
>TRBV11-2|TRBJ2-1|-|TRBD1
CASSLLQGASYNEQFF
TGTGCCAGCAGCTTATTACAGGGGGCCTCCTACAATGAGCAGTTCTTC
>TRBV5-1|TRBJ2-5|-|TRBD2
CASSLSVMSGATRETQYF
TGCGCCAGCAGCTTGTCTGTGATGAGCGGGGCTACGAGGGAGACCCAGTACTTC
>TRBV12-3/TRBV12-4|TRBJ2-1|many|-
CASSPRVNNEQFF
TGTGCCAGCAGCCCCAGGGTTAACAATGAGCAGTTCTTC
>TRBV25-1|TRBJ1-1|few|-
CASSEGGYTEAFF
TGTGCCAGCAGTGAGGGGGGATACACTGAAGCTTTCTTT
>TRBV7-2|TRBJ2-1|few|TRBD2
CASSSERGGRDEQFF
TGTGCCAGCAGCTCCGAGCGGGGGGGCCGGGATGAGCAGTTCTTC
>TRBV25-1|TRBJ2-3|-|TRBD2
CASERGAFRTSTDTQYF
TGTGCCAGTGAGCGGGGGGCCTTCAGGACTAGCACAGATACGCAGTATTTT
>TRBV9|TRBJ1-4|-|-
CASSADSATNEKLFF
TGTGCCAGCAGCGCGGACAGCGCAACTAATGAAAAACTGTTTTTT